The subject of this entry is one T cell receptor beta chain. This sample is part of a study of T cell changes during pregnancy in multiple sclerosis. Sequenced by immunoSEQ multiplex PCR; TCRdb stores in-frame clones only, minus some. The sample holds roughly 45,000 clones, around 95% seen once. The V gene lost 4 bases and the J gene lost 3 bases, with 13 bases spanning the gap. Per the germline V gene, CDR1 is MDHEN and CDR2 is SYDVKM. The CDR3 has 14 residues. The receptor was derived from a female donor with multiple sclerosis, enrolled in a pregnancy study. The sample in question was CD8+ T cells from peripheral blood mononuclear cells, obtained in the first trimester of pregnancy. The chain has TRBV28 and TRBJ2-7; D is undetermined. The CDR3 DNA sequence: TGTGCCAGCAGTTCCTCTGGGCAGAGCTACGAGCAGTACTTC. Translated: CASSSSGQSYEQYF.